One and the same sample provided the 15 T cell receptor beta chains below, sequenced in a study of blood T cell repertoires in COVID-19. Assay used: immunoSEQ multiplex PCR; TCRdb lists only in-frame clones, some missing. The sample lists about 240,000 clones, around 85% seen once, with 5.5% to 8% in the top ten. Sequenced: peripheral blood. All receptors come from a man in his fifties or sixties with acute or convalescent COVID-19.

The chain combines TRBV30 with TRBJ2-2; TRBD1 might be the D (10 bases). This CDR3 has 19 residues. The V end was cut by 3 bases, the J end by 5 bases, with 28 bases between. The V gene's germline CDR1 is GTSNPN and CDR2 SVGIG (reference sequence). CDR3 sequence: CAWRRDRGRREGRTGELFF. The CDR3 DNA follows: TGTGCCTGGAGGAGGGACAGGGGACGGCGGGAGGGCCGGACCGGGGAGCTGTTTTTT.

The chain employs TRBV6-1 and TRBJ2-1, with 7 bases matching TRBD2. This CDR3 has 15 residues. CDR1 is MNHNS and CDR2 is SASEGT in the germline V gene. Trimming took 2 bases from V and 3 from J; bases not matched to a gene: 4. Written as DNA, the CDR3 is TGTGCCAGCAGTGAAAGGGAGGGGATCTACAATGAGCAGTTCTTC. Its protein is CASSEREGIYNEQFF.

This chain links TRBV6-5 with TRBJ1-2; 8 bases match TRBD1. Looked up from germline, CDR1 is MNHEY and CDR2 is SVGAGI. The CDR3 loop spans 14 amino acids. V lost 4 bases and J lost 4; bases outside the gene matches: 5. The CDR3 nucleotides read TGTGCCAGCAGTTTGGGACAGGTCACCTATGGCTACACCTTC. Amino acid sequence: CASSLGQVTYGYTF.

The chain couples TRBV18 to TRBJ1-4; D is undetermined. V was clipped by 5 bases and J by 5 bases, with 12 bases between them. The CDR3 spans 14 residues. The germline gives CDR1 KGHSH, CDR2 LQKENI. The CDR3: CASSAGNENEKLFF. The CDR3 DNA reads as TGTGCCAGCTCAGCGGGGAACGAGAATGAAAAACTGTTTTTT.

This rearrangement joins TRBV28 to TRBJ2-5, with 7 bases matching TRBD2. The V segment lost 4 bases and the J segment 3 bases; nucleotides outside the gene matches: 2. The CDR3 runs 13 residues. The germline gives CDR1 MDHEN, CDR2 SYDVKM. CDR3 sequence reads: CASSSSGEETQYF. As DNA, the CDR3 is TGTGCCAGCAGTTCTAGCGGCGAAGAGACCCAGTACTTC.

The V and J genes are TRBV3-1 (or the pseudogene TRBV3-2) and TRBJ1-5, with D possibly being TRBD1 (5 bases). CDR1 is LGHDT and CDR2 is YNNKEL in the germline V gene (reference sequence). The V end lost 1 base, the J end lost 3 bases, and 10 bases lay between the germline ends. The CDR3 covers 15 residues. CDR3 nucleotides: TGTGCCAGCAGCCAAGTCACAGGAACCAATCAGCCCCAGCATTTT. Amino acid sequence: CASSQVTGTNQPQHF.

CDR3 bases: TGTGCCAGCAGTTACAGCAGGGGGCAGACTGAAGCTTTCTTT. It yields the protein CASSYSRGQTEAFF. The V call is TRBV6-2 or TRBV6-3, the J call TRBJ1-1, with 8 bases that match TRBD1. This CDR3 comprises 14 residues. The germline gives CDR1 MNHEY, CDR2 SVGEGT. V was clipped by 2 bases and J by 5 bases; unmatched bases: 4.

The CDR3 DNA follows: TGTGCCAGCAGAGACGGGGGGTCCTCCTACGAGCAGTACTTC. Amino acids: CASRDGGSSYEQYF. The rearrangement links TRBV2 to TRBJ2-7, with 7 bases fitting TRBD2. V lost 6 bases, J lost 0 bases, and 5 bases stayed unmatched. Germline CDR1 reads SNHLY; CDR2 reads FYNNEI. The CDR3 is 14 residues long.

V and J are TRBV7-3 and TRBJ1-1, with 7 bases lining up with TRBD1. With V trimmed by 1 base and J by 4 bases, 6 bases remained unmatched. Germline V gene lookup returns CDR1 SGHTA and CDR2 FQGTGA. The CDR3 consists of 15 residues. For the CDR3, the DNA is TGTGCCAGCAGCTTAAGCCCCCAGGGGGGCACTGAAGCTTTCTTT. Its translation is CASSLSPQGGTEAFF.

This clone occurred a few times. The chain joins TRBV20-1 to TRBJ1-2, with D possibly TRBD1 on 6 matching bases. Trimming cost V 3 bases and J 3 bases, with 23 bases left between them. This CDR3 is built from 17 residues. Germline lookup yields CDR1 DFQATT and CDR2 SNEGSKA (reference sequence). In DNA, the CDR3 is TGCAGTGCTAGTGACGGAAGGGGGGGGGCTAGCCACTATGGCTACACCTTC. The encoded protein is CSASDGRGGASHYGYTF.

V usage is TRBV27 and J usage is TRBJ2-2, with a possible D match to TRBD2 (5 bases). Germline values: CDR1 MNHEY, CDR2 SMNVEV (reference sequence). Trimming stripped 1 base from V and 1 base from J, with 7 bases between. The CDR3 covers 15 residues. CDR3 loop: CASSLYGMNTGELFF. For the CDR3, the DNA is TGTGCCAGCAGTTTATACGGGATGAACACCGGGGAGCTGTTTTTT.

Here the CDR3 reads CASSPRTGASTDTQYF. The CDR3, as DNA: TGCGCCAGCAGCCCCCGGACAGGGGCCAGCACAGATACGCAGTATTTT. This rearrangement joins TRBV4-1 to TRBJ2-3, with TRBD1 matching 9 bases. This CDR3 is 16 amino acids long. Unmatched junction bases numbered 5, after V lost 4 bases and J lost 0 bases. CDR1 MGHRA and CDR2 YSYEKL come from the germline V gene.

The rearrangement links TRBV27 to TRBJ2-7; D perhaps matches TRBD1 (6 bases). This CDR3 is built from 13 residues. The germline V and J ends were trimmed by 6 bases and 4 bases, with 13 bases remaining between them. CDR1 is MNHEY, CDR2 SMNVEV, per germline (reference sequence). The CDR3 DNA sequence: TGTGCCAGCAGCACAGGGCCGGGGTACGAGCAGTACTTC. Amino acids: CASSTGPGYEQYF.

This clone occurred a few times. This rearrangement joins TRBV11-2 to TRBJ1-1; D possibly corresponds to TRBD1 (6 bases). Trimming removed 3 bases at V and 5 bases at J, with 13 bases between. The germline V gene has CDR1 SGHAT and CDR2 FQNNGV. The CDR3 has 14 amino acids. CDR3 in DNA: TGTGCCAGCAGCTTGAACAGGGATTTGACTGAAGCTTTCTTT. It codes for CASSLNRDLTEAFF.

The chain combines TRBV4-3 with TRBJ1-2; TRBD1 agrees at 8 bases. Germline V gives CDR1 LGHNA, CDR2 YSLEER. J gave up 3 bases and V 9 bases, and 9 bases lay outside the gene matches. The CDR3 length is 14 residues. The CDR3 region is CASRPGQDHYGYTF. Written as DNA, the CDR3 is TGCGCCAGTCGACCGGGACAGGACCACTATGGCTACACCTTC.